This TCR beta chain was sequenced during a study of cytotoxic CD8 clonotypes in ibrutinib-treated CLL. The data were produced by immunoSEQ multiplex PCR, yet TCRdb's version contains in-frame clones alone and is incomplete. In the table there are 15,000 to 20,000 clones, 68% of which are singletons. The CDR3 is made up of 13 amino acids. V gave up 2 bases and J gave up 0 bases, with 5 bases separating them. Germline CDR1 is SGHTA and CDR2 is FQGTGA. This material consisted of PBMCs, taken before ibrutinib treatment. This clonotype originated in a human donor with chronic lymphocytic leukemia. This chain uses TRBV7-3 with TRBJ2-7, with D hard to call. The CDR3 nucleotides read TGTGCCAGCAGCTTAGTCCCCTCCTACGAGCAGTACTTC. The encoded protein is CASSLVPSYEQYF.